Presented here are 28 T cell receptor beta chains from one specimen sequenced in a study of control samples from healthy donors and cancer patients (dated by TCRdb to 2020 to 2021). To prepare the library, the immunoSEQ multiplex PCR assay was applied. TCRdb carries this immuneACCESS record with in-frame sequences only. Its versions omit some clonotypes, under half of them owing to an unresolved V gene in the studies checked, with the rest unexplained. The sample contains 100,000 to 150,000 clones, about nine tenths of them found a single time. Jointly, the top ten make up about 2.2% of the sample. Source material: blood. The receptors here all came from a woman aged 45 to 65 in good health.

V gene TRBV9 combines with J gene TRBJ2-3, with 9 bases that match TRBD2. V lost 3 bases and J lost 0; bases outside the gene matches: 2. This CDR3 is 15 amino acids long. Germline CDR1 is SGDLS and CDR2 is YYNGEE. The CDR3 coding sequence is TGTGCCAGCAGCGCGACTAGCGGAAGCACAGATACGCAGTATTTT. This encodes CASSATSGSTDTQYF.

The V call is TRBV19, the J call TRBJ1-6, with D possibly being TRBD1 (5 bases). V lost 7 bases and J 9 bases, leaving 16 bases between the germline ends. The CDR3 consists of 14 residues. The germline V gene has CDR1 LNHDA and CDR2 SQIVND (reference sequence). This CDR3 reads CASTFYGTASPLHF. The CDR3 DNA reads as TGTGCCAGTACCTTCTACGGGACGGCTTCACCCCTCCACTTT.

The chain recombines TRBV19 with TRBJ1-5; D unresolved. V shed 10 bases and J shed 4 bases, with 14 bases lying between them. CDR1 is LNHDA, CDR2 SQIVND, per germline (reference sequence). The CDR3 loop spans 13 amino acids. The CDR3 DNA is TGTGCCACCGCCTCCATAGGGAATCAGCCCCAGCATTTT. It is translated as CATASIGNQPQHF.

This chain uses TRBV5-1 with TRBJ2-7, with TRBD2 identical over 7 bases. With 3 bases clipped from V and 3 bases from J, the junction kept 3 bases outside the gene matches. From germline, CDR1 is SGHRS and CDR2 YFSETQ. The CDR3 runs 13 residues. DNA for the CDR3: TGCGCCAGCAGCTGGGGGACTAACTACGAGCAGTACTTC. Its translation is CASSWGTNYEQYF.

The rearrangement joins TRBV6-5 to TRBJ1-1, with D unresolved. CDR3 length: 14 residues. Trimming removed 6 bases from V and 1 base from J, with 12 bases in between. Germline V gives CDR1 MNHEY, CDR2 SVGAGI. In DNA, the CDR3 is TGTGCCAGCAGCGATCAAGGGTGGAACACTGAAGCTTTCTTT. This encodes CASSDQGWNTEAFF.

V is TRBV20-1 and J is TRBJ1-6; D is ambiguous. The CDR3 loop spans 11 amino acids. Germline V gene lookup returns CDR1 DFQATT and CDR2 SNEGSKA (reference sequence). V was pared by 6 bases and J by 10 bases, with 10 bases between. The CDR3 DNA is TGCAGTGCCCGGACTTTGTCACCCCTCCACTTT. Translation: CSARTLSPLHF.

J is TRBJ2-7 and V is TRBV25-1; D tentatively fits TRBD1 or TRBD2 (5 bases each). Trimming removed 8 bases at V and 0 bases at J, with 20 bases between. Germline assignment: CDR1 MGHDK and CDR2 SYGVNS. CDR3 length: 16 residues. CDR3: CASGQSRGSYSYEQYF. Written as DNA, the CDR3 is TGTGCCAGCGGGCAATCCCGGGGCAGCTACTCCTACGAGCAGTACTTC.

The V call is TRBV30, the J call TRBJ1-2, with a tentative D call TRBD1 (6 bases). Trimming stripped 2 bases from V and 4 bases from J, with 17 bases between. Per germline, CDR1 GTSNPN and CDR2 SVGIG (reference sequence). The length of the CDR3 is 15 residues. The CDR3: CAWSHPTRGGYGYTF. The DNA of the CDR3 is TGTGCCTGGAGTCACCCGACCCGAGGGGGCTATGGCTACACCTTC.

The chain has TRBV5-1 and TRBJ2-3, with 11 bases matching TRBD2. CDR3 length: 18 residues. Per the germline V gene, CDR1 is SGHRS and CDR2 is YFSETQ. Losses at the gene ends were 1 base for V and 0 bases for J; bases not matched to a gene: 7. The chain's CDR3 is CASSLRASGGISTDTQYF. CDR3 bases: TGCGCCAGCAGCTTGAGGGCTAGCGGGGGGATTAGCACAGATACGCAGTATTTT. Based on the CDR3 plus reference TRBV5-1 and TRBJ2-3, the full variable domain is KAGVTQTPRYLIKTRGQQVTLSCSPISGHRSVSWYQQTPGQGLQFLFEYFSETQRNKGNFPGRFSGRQFSNSRSEMNVSTLELGDSALYLCASSLRASGGISTDTQYFGPGTRLTVL.

The V call is TRBV5-1, the J call TRBJ2-5; perhaps TRBD1 as D (5 bases). V was trimmed by 0 bases and J by 2 bases, leaving 8 bases between them. Germline CDR1 is SGHRS and CDR2 is YFSETQ. The CDR3 length is 14 residues. The CDR3 is CASSLEGFQETQYF. CDR3 DNA: TGCGCCAGCAGCTTGGAGGGGTTTCAAGAGACCCAGTACTTC.

V and J are TRBV12-3 or TRBV12-4 and TRBJ2-7, with a tentative D call TRBD2 (6 bases). V was trimmed by 2 bases and J by 9 bases, leaving 14 bases between them. The CDR3 is 13 residues long. CDR3 protein: CASSLTRDGGQYF. CDR3 sequence (DNA): TGTGCCAGCAGTTTAACGCGGGACGGCGGGCAGTACTTC.

The V gene is TRBV2, the J gene TRBJ2-7, with 7 bases fitting TRBD1. CDR1 SNHLY and CDR2 FYNNEI come from the germline V gene. J lost 3 bases, V lost 2 bases, and 19 bases had no gene match. The CDR3 length is 19 residues. The CDR3 DNA reads as TGTGCCAGCAGTGAATGGTCGACCGCCGTGACAGGGAAGAACTACGAGCAGTACTTC. This gives the protein CASSEWSTAVTGKNYEQYF.

The chain uses TRBV29-1 and TRBJ2-1; 9 nucleotides agree with TRBD2. V shed 7 bases and J 9 bases; nucleotides not matched to a gene: 13. Germline-derived CDR1 and CDR2 are SQVTM and ANQGSEA. The CDR3 has 14 amino acids. This chain's CDR3 is CSAPAGGRGSEQFF. CDR3 nucleotides: TGCAGCGCTCCCGCGGGGGGGCGGGGTAGTGAGCAGTTCTTC.

V is TRBV20-1 and J is TRBJ2-6; weak D call: TRBD1 (6 bases). Trimming left V 3 bases short and J 0 bases short, with 9 bases between. This CDR3 is built from 15 residues. Per germline, CDR1 DFQATT and CDR2 SNEGSKA (reference sequence). CDR3 in amino acids: CSASRTVSGANVLTF. The DNA of the CDR3 is TGCAGTGCTAGTAGGACAGTCTCTGGGGCCAACGTCCTGACTTTC.

The chain recombines TRBV4-1 with TRBJ2-3; TRBD2 agrees at 9 bases. From germline, CDR1 is MGHRA and CDR2 YSYEKL. This CDR3 comprises 16 residues. The J segment lost 5 bases and the V segment lost 0 bases, leaving 6 bases of the junction unmatched. This CDR3 is CASSQDGRGGIDTQYF. For the CDR3, the DNA is TGCGCCAGCAGCCAAGATGGGCGGGGGGGCATAGATACGCAGTATTTT.

The table lists this clone with a few counts. This chain uses TRBV5-1 with TRBJ1-6, with D perhaps matching TRBD1 (5 bases). Per the germline V gene, CDR1 is SGHRS and CDR2 is YFSETQ. This CDR3 is built from 14 residues. The V end was cut by 0 bases, the J end by 6 bases, with 7 bases between. The CDR3 DNA reads TGCGCCAGCAGCTTGGACAGGTCTAATTCACCCCTCCACTTT. Amino acid sequence: CASSLDRSNSPLHF.

The chain employs TRBV19 and TRBJ1-1; D is undetermined. Germline CDR1 LNHDA, CDR2 SQIVND (reference sequence). This CDR3 contains 13 residues. Trimming removed 2 bases at V and 1 base at J, with 5 bases between. As DNA, the CDR3 is TGTGCCAGTAGTATATCCTCGAACACTGAAGCTTTCTTT. Amino acids: CASSISSNTEAFF.

The chain uses TRBV13 and TRBJ2-3; no clear D gene. This CDR3 has 14 residues. CDR1 is PRHDT, CDR2 FYEKMQ, per germline (reference sequence). V lost 0 bases and J 3 bases, leaving 7 bases between the germline ends. Here the CDR3 DNA reads TGTGCCAGCAGCTTAGGAACAAGAACAGATACGCAGTATTTT. It specifies CASSLGTRTDTQYF.

The V gene is TRBV5-1, the J gene TRBJ2-3; D not resolved. The germline gives CDR1 SGHRS, CDR2 YFSETQ. V gave up 8 bases and J gave up 4 bases, with 11 bases separating them. This CDR3 is 12 amino acids long. In DNA, the CDR3 is TGCGCCAGTACCCCCGGTTCAGATACGCAGTATTTT. Encoded protein: CASTPGSDTQYF.

This sequence joins TRBV15 and TRBJ2-5; no reliable D call. The V and J ends lost 1 base and 0 bases respectively, with 12 bases between them. The germline V gene encodes CDR1 LNHNV and CDR2 YYDKDF (reference sequence). The CDR3 totals 16 residues. CDR3 in DNA: TGTGCCACCAGCAGAGCGGTCCAAGGCAACCAAGAGACCCAGTACTTC. It specifies CATSRAVQGNQETQYF. Filled out from reference TRBV15 and TRBJ2-5, the complete variable domain reads DAMVIQNPRYQVTQFGKPVTLSCSQTLNHNVMYWYQQKSSQAPKLLFHYYDKDFNNEADTPDNFQSRRPNTSFCFLDIRSPGLGDTAMYLCATSRAVQGNQETQYFGPGTRLLVL.

J is TRBJ2-7 and V is TRBV11-2, with 7 nucleotides matching TRBD1. Per the germline V gene, CDR1 is SGHAT and CDR2 is FQNNGV. The trim removed 3 bases at V and 6 bases at J, leaving 8 bases unmatched. The CDR3 totals 14 residues. CDR3 sequence (DNA): TGTGCCAGCAGCTTGGCCGGGACAGAGCGCGAGCAGTACTTC. This encodes CASSLAGTEREQYF.

The gene calls are TRBV5-6 and TRBJ2-7; D is unresolved. The V end was cut by 0 bases, the J end by 1 base, with 5 bases between. The CDR3 loop spans 13 amino acids. CDR1 is SGHDT, CDR2 YYEEEE, per germline. CDR3 region: CASSLAGSYEQYF. The CDR3 DNA reads TGTGCCAGCAGCTTGGCAGGATCCTACGAGCAGTACTTC. The complete variable domain, with remaining parts taken from reference TRBV5-6 and TRBJ2-7, reads DAGVTQSPTHLIKTRGQQVTLRCSPKSGHDTVSWYQQALGQGPQFIFQYYEEEERQRGNFPDRFSGHQFPNYSSELNVNALLLGDSALYLCASSLAGSYEQYFGPGTRLTVT.

This rearrangement joins TRBV7-2 to TRBJ2-6; D may be TRBD1 (6 bases). Germline V CDR1 and CDR2: SGHTA, FQGNSA. The CDR3 has 12 residues. V lost 4 bases and J lost 13, with 11 bases in between. This chain's CDR3 is CASSSDRGVLTF. The DNA for the CDR3 is TGTGCCAGCAGCTCGGACAGAGGGGTCCTGACTTTC.

The V and J genes are TRBV18 and TRBJ1-1, with TRBD1 matching over 8 bases. This CDR3 comprises 15 residues. V was clipped by 4 bases and J by 1 base; unmatched bases: 5. Germline lookup yields CDR1 KGHSH and CDR2 LQKENI. CDR3 DNA sequence: TGTGCCAGCTCACAACGGACAGGGCCGAACACTGAAGCTTTCTTT. Protein product: CASSQRTGPNTEAFF.

The gene calls are TRBV10-1 and TRBJ2-1, with TRBD2 identical over 8 bases. V dropped 0 bases and J dropped 3; count of bases not matched to a gene: 10. Germline CDR1 and CDR2: WNHNN and SYGVQD (reference sequence). The CDR3 totals 18 residues. The CDR3 region is CASSESTRASGFYNEQFF. Here the CDR3 DNA reads TGCGCCAGCAGTGAGTCGACTCGGGCTAGCGGGTTCTACAATGAGCAGTTCTTC.

The chain employs TRBV27 and TRBJ1-5, with D perhaps matching TRBD1 (5 bases). This CDR3 has 16 residues. Trimming left V 6 bases short and J 1 base short, with 16 bases between. Germline CDR1 MNHEY, CDR2 SMNVEV (reference sequence). CDR3 sequence reads: CASRGLGGGSNQPQHF. As DNA, the CDR3 is TGTGCCAGCAGGGGCCTTGGGGGAGGAAGCAATCAGCCCCAGCATTTT.

V and J are TRBV2 and TRBJ1-1; D not resolved. Germline assignment: CDR1 SNHLY and CDR2 FYNNEI. This CDR3 region has 13 residues. V was trimmed by 4 bases and J by 4 bases, leaving 10 bases between them. The CDR3 DNA is TGTGCCAGCAGTGTCGGGGAGGGCACTGAAGCTTTCTTT. Translated: CASSVGEGTEAFF.

This clone was observed a handful of times. The chain employs TRBV7-8 and TRBJ1-2; D is unclear. Trimming cost V 3 bases and J 1 base, with 12 bases left between them. CDR1 is SGHVS, CDR2 FQNEAQ, per germline. The CDR3 sequence is 15 residues long. The CDR3: CASSLQQIFNYGYTF. CDR3 nucleotide sequence: TGTGCCAGCAGCTTGCAACAGATCTTTAACTATGGCTACACCTTC.